These 18 T cell receptor beta chains came from one sample sequenced in a study of T cell repertoires in cytomegalovirus infection. TCRdb redid the calling of the reads with MiXCR, one entry per CDR3 protein. The table includes approximately 500,000 distinct CDR3 sequences, 33% detected once. These receptors lack a known antigen. The material was cultured PBMCs, obtained from culture after CMV antigen stimulation. The receptor set was obtained from a human donor in good health (CMV status not recorded). Some clones in this sample may be carry-over from other donors' samples.

This CDR3 reads CATNGGGYTGELFF. CDR3 DNA: TGTGCCACTAACGGGGGAGGCTACACCGGGGAGCTGTTTTTT. V usage is TRBV19 and J usage is TRBJ2-2, with D perhaps TRBD2 (6 bases). The CDR3 is 14 amino acids. The V gene lost 10 bases and the J gene lost 3 bases, with 15 bases spanning the gap. Germline CDR1 LNHDA, CDR2 SQIVND (reference sequence).

The chain combines TRBV27 with TRBJ2-3; TRBD1 matches 11 bases. Trimming took 5 bases from V and 7 from J; bases not matched to a gene: 5. The CDR3 length is 14 residues. Germline V gene lookup returns CDR1 MNHEY and CDR2 SMNVEV (reference sequence). The CDR3 DNA sequence: TGTGCCAGCAGTGGGACAGGGGGTTTTAATACGCAGTATTTT. It codes for CASSGTGGFNTQYF.

The chain carries TRBV27 and TRBJ2-1, with D possibly being TRBD1 or TRBD2 (5 bases each). The CDR3 consists of 11 residues. The germline V gene encodes CDR1 MNHEY and CDR2 SMNVEV (reference sequence). Between the trimmed V and J ends, which lost 10 bases and 10 bases, there was a span of 14 bases. CDR3 sequence (DNA): TGTGCCACCCTGGTGGGACGAGAGCAGTTCTTC. Protein sequence: CATLVGREQFF.

The chain combines TRBV6-2 or TRBV6-3 with TRBJ2-3; TRBD2 matches 8 bases. The germline CDR1 and CDR2 sequences are MNHEY and SVGEGT. Unmatched junction bases numbered 13, after V lost 6 bases and J lost 2 bases. The CDR3 runs to 17 residues. In DNA, the CDR3 is TGTGCCAGCAGCTCCTCTCTGGCGGGAGGTTCCACAGATACGCAGTATTTT. Amino acid sequence: CASSSSLAGGSTDTQYF.

Only one count was recorded for this clonotype. The chain carries TRBV2 and TRBJ2-5, with D possibly called TRBD1 or TRBD2 (5 bases each). The ends were cut back, 2 bases at V and 6 bases at J, with 7 bases in the middle. This CDR3 region has 12 residues. The germline gives CDR1 SNHLY, CDR2 FYNNEI. CDR3 in DNA: TGTGCCAGCAGTGAACAGGGACAGACCCAGTACTTC. Translating gives CASSEQGQTQYF.

This chain uses TRBV28 with TRBJ2-5, with TRBD2 matching over 9 bases. This CDR3 contains 16 residues. Germline values: CDR1 MDHEN, CDR2 SYDVKM. Trimming removed 1 base from V and 3 bases from J; junction bases left unmatched: 6. CDR3: CASSLYQTSGEETQYF. CDR3 DNA: TGTGCCAGCAGTTTATATCAGACTAGCGGAGAAGAGACCCAGTACTTC.

This CDR3 reads CASSRGDGHNQPQHF. In nucleotides, the CDR3 is TGTGCCAGCAGCCGTGGGGACGGCCACAATCAGCCCCAGCATTTT. The V and J genes are TRBV7-2 and TRBJ1-5, with a tentative D call TRBD1 (5 bases). This CDR3 contains 15 residues. The germline V gene has CDR1 SGHTA and CDR2 FQGNSA. Trimming removed 5 bases at V and 3 bases at J, with 14 bases between.

This clonotype was seen at least ten times. V gene TRBV7-2 combines with J gene TRBJ2-2; D unresolved. CDR1 SGHTA and CDR2 FQGNSA come from the germline V gene. This CDR3 is 13 amino acids long. Trimming took 5 bases from V and 1 from J, leaving 5 bases between them. Written as DNA, the CDR3 is TGTGCCAGCAGCACCCGGAACACCGGGGAGCTGTTTTTT. Translated, it gives CASSTRNTGELFF.

There are a few counts of this clonotype. The chain recombines TRBV6-5 with TRBJ1-1; 10 nucleotides align to TRBD1. The ends lost 2 bases at V and 4 bases at J; junction bases unmatched: 4. CDR3 length: 15 residues. CDR1 and CDR2 (germline): MNHEY, SVGAGI. The CDR3 here is CASSYTGQGSTEAFF. The CDR3 DNA sequence: TGTGCCAGCAGTTACACGGGACAGGGGAGCACTGAAGCTTTCTTT.

This clonotype was seen a few times. The chain uses TRBV24-1 and TRBJ2-3; D may be TRBD1 (5 bases). Per germline, CDR1 KGHDR and CDR2 SFDVKD. This CDR3 comprises 15 residues. V was cut by 1 base and J by 6 bases, with 13 bases left in between. This chain's CDR3 is CATSDFPTDSDTQYF. Here the CDR3 DNA reads TGTGCCACCAGTGATTTCCCGACAGACTCCGATACGCAGTATTTT.

The chain joins TRBV6-2 or TRBV6-3 to TRBJ2-5; D possibly corresponds to TRBD2 (6 bases). The V and J ends lost 2 bases and 4 bases respectively, with 17 bases between them. This CDR3 contains 16 residues. Germline CDR1 MNHEY, CDR2 SVGEGT. CDR3 region: CASSYRRSGSRETQYF. The CDR3 coding sequence is TGTGCCAGCAGTTACAGGCGCAGCGGGTCGAGAGAGACCCAGTACTTC.

The rearrangement links TRBV6-2 or TRBV6-3 to TRBJ2-1; weak D call: TRBD2 (5 bases). Trimming stripped 2 bases from V and 8 bases from J, with 10 bases between. This CDR3 is built from 13 residues. CDR1 is MNHEY and CDR2 is SVGEGT in the germline V gene. In nucleotides, the CDR3 is TGTGCCAGCAGTTACCGTAGCGCCGATGAGCAGTTCTTC. Translating gives CASSYRSADEQFF.

This clonotype came up many times. The chain combines TRBV7-8 with TRBJ2-1; D might be TRBD2 (6 bases). This CDR3 contains 17 residues. Trimming removed 7 bases at V and 0 bases at J, with 19 bases between. CDR1 is SGHVS and CDR2 is FQNEAQ in the germline V gene. The CDR3 bases are TGTGCCAGCATCATGATGGCTAGCGTATCCTCCTACAATGAGCAGTTCTTC. Translating gives CASIMMASVSSYNEQFF.

Only a few counts were recorded for this clonotype. This chain links TRBV27 with TRBJ1-2, with D perhaps TRBD1 (6 bases). Trimming removed 3 bases from V and 7 bases from J, with 15 bases in between. The CDR3 has 14 amino acids. Germline V CDR1 and CDR2: MNHEY, SMNVEV (reference sequence). The CDR3, as DNA: TGTGCCAGCAGTTTCGGAAGTAGGGGGTCTGGCTACACCTTC. The encoded protein is CASSFGSRGSGYTF.

V gene TRBV10-3 combines with J gene TRBJ2-1; D is unresolved. V was shortened by 10 bases and J by 5 bases, with 12 bases between the two germline ends. The germline V gene encodes CDR1 ENHRY and CDR2 SYGVKD. The CDR3 is 12 residues long. The CDR3 region has the DNA TGTGCCACAGTGACACCCCACAATGAGCAGTTCTTC. Protein: CATVTPHNEQFF.

This clonotype has at least ten counts. This chain uses TRBV7-2 with TRBJ2-3, with 13 bases that match TRBD2. The CDR3 runs to 16 residues. V lost 3 bases, J lost 1 base, and 1 base stayed unmatched. CDR1 and CDR2 from the germline V gene are SGHTA and FQGNSA. In DNA form, the CDR3 reads TGTGCCAGCAGCTTTGGACTAGCGGGAGGCACAGATACGCAGTATTTT. Its translation is CASSFGLAGGTDTQYF.

The sample holds a few counts of this clonotype. V gene TRBV7-9 combines with J gene TRBJ2-1; 7 bases are shared with TRBD1. CDR3 length equals 13 residues. Germline lookup yields CDR1 SEHNR and CDR2 FQNEAQ (reference sequence). V lost 5 bases to trimming and J lost 7 bases; unmatched junction nucleotides: 5. This chain's CDR3 is CASSPLDRNEQFF. The CDR3 nucleotides are TGTGCCAGCAGCCCCCTGGACAGGAATGAGCAGTTCTTC.

This chain uses TRBV7-2 with TRBJ2-7, with D perhaps matching TRBD2 (5 bases). V was trimmed by 2 bases and J by 3 bases, leaving 8 bases between them. This CDR3 is built from 13 residues. Looked up from germline, CDR1 is SGHTA and CDR2 is FQGNSA. The CDR3 DNA reads as TGTGCCAGCAGCTTAAACGGGATCTACGAGCAGTACGTC. Its translation is CASSLNGIYEQYV.